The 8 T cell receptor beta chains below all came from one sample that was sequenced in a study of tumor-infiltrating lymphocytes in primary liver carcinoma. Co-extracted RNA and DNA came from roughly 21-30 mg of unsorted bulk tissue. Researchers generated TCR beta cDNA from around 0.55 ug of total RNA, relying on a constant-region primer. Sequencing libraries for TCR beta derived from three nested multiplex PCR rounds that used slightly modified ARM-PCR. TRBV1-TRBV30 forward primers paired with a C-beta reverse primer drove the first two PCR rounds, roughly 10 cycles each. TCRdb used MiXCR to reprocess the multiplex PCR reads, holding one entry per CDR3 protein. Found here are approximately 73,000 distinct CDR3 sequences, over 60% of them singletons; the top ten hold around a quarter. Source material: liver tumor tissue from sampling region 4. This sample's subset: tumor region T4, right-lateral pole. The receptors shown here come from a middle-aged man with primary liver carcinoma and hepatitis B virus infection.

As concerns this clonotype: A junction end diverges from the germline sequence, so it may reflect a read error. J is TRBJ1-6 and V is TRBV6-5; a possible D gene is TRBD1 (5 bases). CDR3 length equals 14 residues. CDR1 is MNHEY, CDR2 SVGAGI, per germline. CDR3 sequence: CVSTLDSSGSPIHF. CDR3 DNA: TGTGTCAGCACCCTCGACAGCAGCGGGTCACCCATCCACTTT.

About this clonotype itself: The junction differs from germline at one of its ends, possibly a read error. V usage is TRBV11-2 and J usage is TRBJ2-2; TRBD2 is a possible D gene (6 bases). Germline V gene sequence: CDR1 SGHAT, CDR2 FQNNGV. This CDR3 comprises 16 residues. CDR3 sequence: CASSLVALAGIGELLF. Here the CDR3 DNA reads TGTGCCAGCAGCTTAGTGGCGCTTGCGGGAATCGGGGAGCTGTTATTT.

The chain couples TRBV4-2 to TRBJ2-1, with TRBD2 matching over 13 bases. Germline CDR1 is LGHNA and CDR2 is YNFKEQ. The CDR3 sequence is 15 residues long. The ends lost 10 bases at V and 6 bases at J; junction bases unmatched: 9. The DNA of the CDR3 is TGTGCCACTACTGGACTAGCGGGAGATTTCAATGAGCAGTTCTTC. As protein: CATTGLAGDFNEQFF.

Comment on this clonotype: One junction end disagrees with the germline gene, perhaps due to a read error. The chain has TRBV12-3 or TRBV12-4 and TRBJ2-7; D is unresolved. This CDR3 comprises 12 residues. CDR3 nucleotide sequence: TGTACCAGCAGTCGGATGTGTGGGGAGCAGTACTTC. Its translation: CTSSRMCGEQYF.

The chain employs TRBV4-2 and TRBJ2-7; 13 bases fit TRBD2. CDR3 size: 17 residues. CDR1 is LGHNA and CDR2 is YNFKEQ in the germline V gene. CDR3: CVTTGLAGVCKSYEQYF. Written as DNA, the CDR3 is TGTGTCACTACCGGACTAGCGGGAGTTTGTAAGTCCTACGAGCAGTACTTC.

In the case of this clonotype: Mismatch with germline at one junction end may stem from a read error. CDR3 coding DNA: TGTGCCGTCTGGGGACAGCAGCATTTCTACAAGCAGTACTTC. Amino acid sequence: CAVWGQQHFYKQYF. The chain employs TRBV6-6 and TRBJ2-7, with 7 bases fitting TRBD1. CDR1 is MNHNY, CDR2 SVGAGI, per germline (reference sequence). The length of the CDR3 is 14 residues.

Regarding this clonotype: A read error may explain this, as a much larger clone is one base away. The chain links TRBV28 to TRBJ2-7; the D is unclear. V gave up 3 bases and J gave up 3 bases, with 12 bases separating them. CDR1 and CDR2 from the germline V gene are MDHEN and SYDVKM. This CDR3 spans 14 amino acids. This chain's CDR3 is CASSFSMILYEQYF. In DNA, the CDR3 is TGTGCCAGCAGTTTTTCGATGATCCTCTACGAGCAGTACTTC. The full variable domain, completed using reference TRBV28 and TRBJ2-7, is DVKVTQSSRYLVKRTGEKVFLECVQDMDHENMFWYRQDPGLGLRLIYFSYDVKMKEKGDIPEGYSVSREKKERFSLILESASTNQTSMYLCASSFSMILYEQYFGPGTRLTVT.

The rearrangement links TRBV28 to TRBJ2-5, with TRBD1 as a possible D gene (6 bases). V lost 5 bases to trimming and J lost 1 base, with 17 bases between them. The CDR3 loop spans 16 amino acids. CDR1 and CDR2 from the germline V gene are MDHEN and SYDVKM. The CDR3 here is CASSLRQEFFQETQYF. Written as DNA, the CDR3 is TGTGCCAGCAGTCTTAGACAGGAATTTTTCCAAGAGACCCAGTACTTC.